Listed below are T cell receptor beta chains from one sample, sequenced in a study of T cell changes during pregnancy in multiple sclerosis. Method: immunoSEQ multiplex PCR; TCRdb's copy keeps in-frame clones and lacks some. The sample holds 45,000 to 55,000 clones, roughly 92% seen once. The sequenced sample was CD4+ T cells from peripheral blood mononuclear cells, obtained in the second trimester of pregnancy. Every receptor here comes from a female donor in good health, enrolled as a control in a pregnancy study. Both conserved end residues are part of each CDR3. D genes are given only for firm matches. Not all rows give a size; the values are once, few, many and, for expanded clones, a class.

D gene	V gene	clone size	J gene	CDR3 protein	CDR3 DNA
-	TRBV5-1	-	TRBJ2-5	CASSLAVGGPQETQYF	TGCGCCAGCAGCTTGGCGGTGGGGGGGCCGCAAGAGACCCAGTACTTC
-	TRBV19	-	TRBJ1-5	CASSQGRRSNQPQHF	TGTGCCAGTAGTCAAGGGAGGAGGAGCAATCAGCCCCAGCATTTT
-	TRBV5-1	-	TRBJ2-5	CASSLSTIQETQYF	TGCGCCAGCAGCTTGTCGACTATCCAAGAGACCCAGTACTTC
TRBD1	TRBV11-2	-	TRBJ1-2	CASSLGDSSYGYTF	TGTGCCAGCAGCTTGGGGGACAGTTCCTATGGCTACACCTTC
-	TRBV19	once	TRBJ1-1	CASRRGSTEAFF	TGTGCCAGTCGACGGGGGAGCACTGAAGCTTTCTTT
-	TRBV7-2	-	TRBJ2-1	CASSLGSAVSQFF	TGTGCCAGCAGCCTAGGGTCAGCGGTTTCTCAGTTCTTC
TRBD1	TRBV6-1	-	TRBJ1-5	CASSRDRHSNQPQHF	TGTGCCAGCAGCCGGGACAGGCATAGCAATCAGCCCCAGCATTTT
TRBD1	TRBV18	once	TRBJ1-2	CASSPTGQDGYTF	TGTGCCAGCTCACCGACAGGGCAGGATGGCTACACCTTC
TRBD1	TRBV5-1	-	TRBJ2-2	CASSWGQANTGELFF	TGCGCCAGCAGCTGGGGACAGGCGAACACCGGGGAGCTGTTTTTT
-	TRBV7-2	-	TRBJ2-2	CASSTSGTNTGELFF	TGTGCCAGCAGCACCTCAGGGACGAACACCGGGGAGCTGTTTTTT
-	TRBV5-1	-	TRBJ1-4	CASSQGGTTNEKLFF	TGCGCCAGCAGCCAGGGAGGGACAACTAATGAAAAACTGTTTTTT
-	TRBV29-1	-	TRBJ1-2	CSVRTGTSGYTF	TGCAGCGTCCGCACAGGGACCAGTGGCTACACCTTC
TRBD2	TRBV7-3	-	TRBJ2-5	CASSQAGLAGPPETQYF	TGTGCCAGCAGCCAAGCCGGACTAGCGGGGCCCCCAGAGACCCAGTACTTC
TRBD2	TRBV30	-	TRBJ2-7	CAWSVRTSGFIKEWEQYF	TGTGCCTGGAGTGTCAGGACTAGCGGGTTCATTAAGGAGTGGGAGCAGTACTTC
-	TRBV5-1	-	TRBJ1-4	CASSSNVRAANEKLFF	TGCGCCAGCAGCTCAAACGTCAGGGCCGCCAATGAAAAACTGTTTTTT
TRBD1	TRBV18	few	TRBJ1-6	CASSPGTGRNSPLHF	TGTGCCAGCTCACCAGGGACAGGGCGGAATTCACCCCTCCACTTT
TRBD2	TRBV2	-	TRBJ2-5	CASRPRWLAGGQETQYF	TGTGCCAGTCGCCCAAGGTGGCTAGCGGGGGGGCAAGAGACCCAGTACTTC
-	TRBV5-1	-	TRBJ2-5	CASSLLTDKETQYF	TGCGCCAGCAGCTTGTTGACAGATAAAGAGACCCAGTACTTC
TRBD1	TRBV6-5	-	TRBJ1-2	CASSSDRGRGYGYTF	TGTGCCAGCAGCTCCGACAGGGGGCGCGGATATGGCTACACCTTC
-	TRBV28	-	TRBJ1-5	CASSFRGGSQPQHF	TGTGCCAGCAGTTTTAGGGGGGGGAGTCAGCCCCAGCATTTT
-	TRBV4-2	-	TRBJ1-2	CASRRLGGQMDYGYTF	TGTGCCAGCAGACGACTCGGCGGACAAATGGACTATGGCTACACCTTC
TRBD1	TRBV5-5	-	TRBJ2-2	CASSVGQVGGELFF	TGTGCCAGCAGCGTGGGACAGGTGGGCGGGGAGCTGTTTTTT
-	TRBV5-1	-	TRBJ1-5	CASSLEGLGNQPQHF	TGCGCCAGCAGCTTGGAGGGGCTCGGCAATCAGCCCCAGCATTTT
TRBD1	TRBV6-1	-	TRBJ2-5	CASSVRQGWETQYF	TGTGCCAGCAGTGTCCGACAGGGTTGGGAGACCCAGTACTTC
-	TRBV2	-	TRBJ1-1	CASYIGRNTEAFF	TGTGCCAGCTATATCGGGAGGAACACTGAAGCTTTCTTT
-	TRBV4-3	once	TRBJ2-3	CASSQAQTGADTQYF	TGCGCCAGCAGCCAAGCTCAGACGGGGGCAGATACGCAGTATTTT
-	TRBV28	-	TRBJ1-2	CASSIRSGYTF	TGTGCCAGCAGTATCAGGTCTGGCTACACCTTC
-	TRBV5-1	-	TRBJ2-7	CASTSGRSMNYEQYF	TGCGCCAGCACTTCCGGGAGATCGATGAACTACGAGCAGTACTTC
TRBD2	TRBV6-5	once	TRBJ2-3	CASSNLAGADTQYF	TGTGCCAGCAGTAACCTGGCGGGGGCAGATACGCAGTATTTT
TRBD1	TRBV30	-	TRBJ1-2	CAWSAGQGQYGYTF	TGTGCCTGGAGTGCGGGACAGGGGCAGTATGGCTACACCTTC
-	TRBV28	-	TRBJ1-5	CASSLRLFQPQHF	TGTGCCAGCAGTTTAAGACTCTTTCAGCCCCAGCATTTT
TRBD1	TRBV28	-	TRBJ1-4	CASISAGTGSSTNEKLFF	TGTGCCAGCATCTCAGCGGGGACAGGCAGCTCAACTAATGAAAAACTGTTTTTT
TRBD1	TRBV5-6	-	TRBJ1-1	CASSQDRGLRGTEAFF	TGTGCCAGCAGCCAAGACAGGGGGCTCCGCGGCACTGAAGCTTTCTTT
-	TRBV7-2	-	TRBJ2-7	CASSHKGSYEQYF	TGTGCCAGCAGCCACAAGGGGTCCTACGAGCAGTACTTC
TRBD2	TRBV4-1	-	TRBJ2-1	CASSQPGTSRVNEQFF	TGCGCCAGCAGCCAACCAGGGACTAGCAGGGTGAATGAGCAGTTCTTC
TRBD2	TRBV7-6	-	TRBJ2-7	CASSLGLQREVEQYF	TGTGCCAGCAGCTTAGGACTCCAGCGGGAGGTGGAGCAGTACTTC
TRBD1	TRBV5-1	-	TRBJ2-3	CASIEGQGGDTQYF	TGCGCCAGCATCGAGGGACAGGGAGGAGATACGCAGTATTTT
-	TRBV5-1	-	TRBJ2-7	CASSLEAGEQYF	TGCGCCAGCAGCTTAGAGGCAGGGGAGCAGTACTTC
-	TRBV11-3	few	TRBJ2-2	CASSSSSTGELFF	TGTGCCAGCAGCTCCTCTAGCACCGGGGAGCTGTTTTTT
TRBD2	TRBV5-4	-	TRBJ2-7	CASSLTSGSSYEQYF	TGTGCCAGCAGCCTCACTAGCGGGAGCTCCTACGAGCAGTACTTC
-	TRBV10-3	-	TRBJ1-5	CAISEMGGAVQPQHF	TGTGCCATCAGTGAGATGGGGGGGGCGGTTCAGCCCCAGCATTTT
-	TRBV28	-	TRBJ2-1	CASSPHHRVRTFF	TGTGCCAGCAGTCCCCACCACAGGGTTCGTACGTTCTTC
TRBD1	TRBV5-1	-	TRBJ2-5	CASSLDDREFGTQYF	TGCGCCAGCAGCTTGGATGACAGGGAATTCGGGACCCAGTACTTC
-	TRBV5-6	-	TRBJ1-2	CASSLDTNYGYTF	TGTGCCAGCAGCTTGGACACGAACTATGGCTACACCTTC
-	TRBV4-2	-	TRBJ2-7	CASSQEIGSLTYEQYF	TGTGCCAGCAGCCAAGAGATTGGTAGCCTTACCTACGAGCAGTACTTC
-	TRBV5-4	once	TRBJ2-7	CASSLSGYEQYF	TGTGCCAGCAGCCTGTCGGGCTACGAGCAGTACTTC
-	TRBV2	-	TRBJ1-1	CASSIGVAEAFF	TGTGCCAGCAGTATAGGGGTGGCTGAAGCTTTCTTT
TRBD2	TRBV19	-	TRBJ2-2	CASIETSGRLFSGELFF	TGTGCCAGTATTGAGACTAGCGGGAGGTTATTTTCCGGGGAGCTGTTTTTT
TRBD1	TRBV19	-	TRBJ2-3	CASSIGQVLHTADTQYF	TGTGCCAGTAGTATCGGACAGGTCTTACACACGGCAGATACGCAGTATTTT
TRBD2	TRBV4-1	-	TRBJ2-1	CASSQAINSGGAFRGSNEQFF	TGCGCCAGCAGCCAGGCCATCAATAGCGGGGGGGCCTTTCGGGGATCGAATGAGCAGTTCTTC
TRBD1	TRBV19	-	TRBJ2-6	CASSIATGASSGANVLTF	TGTGCCAGTAGTATAGCGACAGGGGCCAGCTCTGGGGCCAACGTCCTGACTTTC
TRBD2	TRBV28	-	TRBJ2-1	CASSQGSGRGNEQFF	TGTGCCAGCAGTCAAGGGAGCGGGAGAGGTAATGAGCAGTTCTTC
TRBD2	TRBV6-5	-	TRBJ2-7	CASSRGGGGTYEQYF	TGTGCCAGCAGCCGGGGGGGCGGGGGGACCTACGAGCAGTACTTC
-	TRBV19	-	TRBJ2-1	CASTIRGASPYNEQFF	TGTGCCAGTACCATACGTGGGGCTTCACCCTACAATGAGCAGTTCTTC